This entry lists 8 T cell receptor beta chains sequenced from one sample in a study of human T cells and chemical hapten exposure. Time point given: patch test 3, about 24 weeks after DPC sensitization. Treatment meaning: therapeutic diphenylcyclopropenone sensitization with weekly scalp DPC. From the RACE reads, TCRdb called clonotypes with MiXCR, one entry per CDR3 protein. The table has just under 60,000 distinct CDR3 sequences, about an eighth seen once. The sample here was whole blood, taken in connection with sensitization to the hapten diphenylcyclopropenone (DPC). Every receptor here comes from a man aged 25 to 40 with alopecia areata. Some clones in this sample may be carry-over from other donors' samples.

This clonotype appeared many times. This chain links TRBV28 with TRBJ1-2; the match to TRBD1 covers 7 bases. This CDR3 is 12 amino acids long. With V trimmed by 7 bases and J by 6 bases, 5 bases remained unmatched. CDR1 and CDR2 from the germline V gene are MDHEN and SYDVKM. The CDR3 region has the DNA TGTGCCAGCACCGACAGGGAGCATGGCTACACCTTC. Its translation is CASTDREHGYTF.

The chain links TRBV9 to TRBJ2-2; D unclear. CDR1 and CDR2 (germline): SGDLS, YYNGEE. The CDR3 covers 15 residues. The V gene lost 0 bases and the J gene lost 7 bases, with 13 bases spanning the gap. The CDR3, as DNA: TGTGCCAGCAGCGTAGGTTCTACCACCAGCGGGGAGCTGTTTTTT. Translation: CASSVGSTTSGELFF. The whole variable domain, filled in from reference TRBV9 and TRBJ2-2, reads DSGVTQTPKHLITATGQRVTLRCSPRSGDLSVYWYQQSLDQGLQFLIQYYNGEERAKGNILERFSAQQFPDLHSELNLSSLELGDSALYFCASSVGSTTSGELFFGEGSRLTVL.

This clonotype was observed many times. The chain links TRBV4-3 to TRBJ1-3; D remains unclear. The CDR3 loop spans 14 amino acids. The V and J ends lost 0 bases and 4 bases respectively, with 7 bases between them. Germline V CDR1 and CDR2: LGHNA, YSLEER. CDR3 residues: CASSQDTGGNTIYF. The CDR3 bases are TGCGCCAGCAGCCAAGATACCGGGGGAAACACCATATATTTT.

V usage is TRBV18 and J usage is TRBJ1-1, with a tentative D call TRBD1 (5 bases). CDR1 is KGHSH and CDR2 is LQKENI in the germline V gene. There are 14 residues in the CDR3. V shed 3 bases and J shed 6 bases, with 14 bases lying between them. The CDR3 protein is CASSPDSSVPEAFF. CDR3 bases: TGTGCCAGCTCACCCGACAGCTCGGTGCCTGAAGCTTTCTTT.

On this clonotype: It may be a read error: a sequence one base away is much more abundant. The J gene is TRBJ1-2, the V gene TRBV11-3, with D perhaps TRBD1 (5 bases). Germline CDR1 is SGHNT and CDR2 is YENEEA. The CDR3 sequence is 15 residues long. CDR3: CSSSLTRSGGYGYTF. In nucleotides, the CDR3 is TGTTCCAGCAGCTTAACCCGGTCCGGGGGGTATGGCTACACCTTC.

Ten or more counts support this clonotype. The J gene is TRBJ1-2, the V gene TRBV5-1, with 7 bases identical to TRBD1. The CDR3 loop spans 14 amino acids. With V trimmed by 7 bases and J by 2 bases, 8 bases remained unmatched. The germline V gene encodes CDR1 SGHRS and CDR2 YFSETQ. CDR3 residues: CASGLQGTNYGYTF. The DNA of the CDR3 is TGCGCCAGCGGATTACAGGGGACGAACTATGGCTACACCTTC.

At least ten counts were recorded for this clonotype. This sequence joins TRBV5-1 and TRBJ1-1, with D possibly matching TRBD1 (6 bases). The CDR3 has 13 amino acids. Between the trimmed V and J ends, which lost 2 bases and 4 bases, there was a span of 9 bases. The V gene's germline CDR1 is SGHRS and CDR2 YFSETQ. Written as DNA, the CDR3 is TGCGCCAGCAGCTTAACAGGGCCCACTGAAGCTTTCTTT. Residues: CASSLTGPTEAFF.

The chain combines TRBV6-2 or TRBV6-3 with TRBJ2-3; TRBD2 aligns across 12 bases. CDR1 and CDR2 (germline): MNHEY, SVGEGT. J was trimmed by 6 bases and V by 1 base; bases with no gene match: 8. CDR3 length equals 17 residues. Written as DNA, the CDR3 is TGTGCCAGCAGTTACTTCGCTAGCGGGGGGGCCGCGGATACGCAGTATTTT. Protein sequence: CASSYFASGGAADTQYF.